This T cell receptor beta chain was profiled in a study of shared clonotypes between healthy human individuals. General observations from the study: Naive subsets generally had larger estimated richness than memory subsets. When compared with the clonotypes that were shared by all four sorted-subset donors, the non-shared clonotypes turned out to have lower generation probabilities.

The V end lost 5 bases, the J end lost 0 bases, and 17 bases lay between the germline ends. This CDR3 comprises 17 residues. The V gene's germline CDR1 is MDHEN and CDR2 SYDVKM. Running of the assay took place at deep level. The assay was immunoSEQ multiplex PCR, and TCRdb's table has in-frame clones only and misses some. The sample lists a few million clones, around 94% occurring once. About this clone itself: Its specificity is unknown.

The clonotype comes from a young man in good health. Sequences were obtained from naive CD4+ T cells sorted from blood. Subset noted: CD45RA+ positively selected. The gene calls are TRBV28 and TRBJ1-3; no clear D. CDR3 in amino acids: CASSPYGRKSSGNTIYF. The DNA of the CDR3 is TGTGCCAGCAGTCCCTATGGACGGAAAAGCTCTGGAAACACCATATATTTT.